The rows below give T cell receptor beta chains drawn from one sample of a study of cytomegalovirus exposure and HLA in healthy donors. The data were produced by immunoSEQ multiplex PCR, yet TCRdb's version contains in-frame clones alone and is incomplete. Among a few hundred thousand clones listed, 70% to 80% were seen once. Sequenced: PBMCs. The receptors here all came from a girl aged 2-10 years in good health and CMV-seronegative. Both conserved end residues are part of each CDR3. Size values are once, few and many counts, or a class for expanded clones, and some rows have none.

j_call: TRBJ2-5; cdr3_length: 15; v_call: TRBV5-5; clone_size: -; cdr3_aa: CASSSVRQGGKTQYF
j_call: TRBJ1-2; cdr3_length: 13; v_call: TRBV6-5; clone_size: -; cdr3_aa: CASSYGTSYGYTF
j_call: TRBJ1-1; cdr3_length: 15; v_call: TRBV6-5; clone_size: few; cdr3_aa: CASSYARDSNTEAFF
j_call: TRBJ1-6; cdr3_length: 16; v_call: TRBV5-6; clone_size: few; cdr3_aa: CASSLTGGGLNSPLHF
j_call: TRBJ2-2; cdr3_length: 15; v_call: TRBV5-1; clone_size: -; cdr3_aa: CASSIDRSWAGELFF
j_call: TRBJ2-2; cdr3_length: 15; v_call: TRBV7-2; clone_size: -; cdr3_aa: CASSSAQIVTGELFF
j_call: TRBJ1-3; cdr3_length: 14; v_call: TRBV7-9; clone_size: -; cdr3_aa: CASSYFGSGNTIYF
j_call: TRBJ1-1; cdr3_length: 16; v_call: TRBV19; clone_size: -; cdr3_aa: CASSPMGLGLNTEAFF
j_call: TRBJ2-5; cdr3_length: 12; v_call: TRBV5-1; clone_size: few; cdr3_aa: CASSSAGETQYF
j_call: TRBJ1-2; cdr3_length: 11; v_call: TRBV29-1; clone_size: -; cdr3_aa: CSVAGIYGYTF
j_call: TRBJ2-2; cdr3_length: 17; v_call: TRBV5-1; clone_size: -; cdr3_aa: CASSLGVSGTPIGELFF
j_call: TRBJ1-4; cdr3_length: 14; v_call: TRBV19; clone_size: -; cdr3_aa: CASSIWDRGEKLFF
j_call: TRBJ1-1; cdr3_length: 13; v_call: TRBV7-9; clone_size: -; cdr3_aa: CASSQAGNTEAFF
j_call: TRBJ1-1; cdr3_length: 14; v_call: TRBV18; clone_size: -; cdr3_aa: CASSPLTGETEAFF
j_call: TRBJ2-5; cdr3_length: 15; v_call: TRBV7-9; clone_size: once; cdr3_aa: CASSLAWQGLETQYF
j_call: TRBJ2-1; cdr3_length: 14; v_call: TRBV7-9; clone_size: -; cdr3_aa: CASSFTGQVNEQFF
j_call: TRBJ1-2; cdr3_length: 13; v_call: TRBV19; clone_size: -; cdr3_aa: CASSIERAYGYTF
j_call: TRBJ2-5; cdr3_length: 13; v_call: TRBV5-1; clone_size: -; cdr3_aa: CASSLVRGETQYF
j_call: TRBJ2-7; cdr3_length: 16; v_call: TRBV11-2; clone_size: few; cdr3_aa: CASSPTPGTGVYEQYF
j_call: TRBJ1-2; cdr3_length: 14; v_call: TRBV30; clone_size: -; cdr3_aa: CAWGPGQANYGYTF
j_call: TRBJ2-7; cdr3_length: 15; v_call: TRBV7-2; clone_size: few; cdr3_aa: CASSLLAGGAYEQYF
j_call: TRBJ2-7; cdr3_length: 12; v_call: TRBV29-1; clone_size: -; cdr3_aa: CSGLGGDYEQYF
j_call: TRBJ2-5; cdr3_length: 14; v_call: TRBV6-1; clone_size: -; cdr3_aa: CAAGGLVGQETQYF
j_call: TRBJ1-1; cdr3_length: 13; v_call: TRBV6-1; clone_size: few; cdr3_aa: CASGLQADTEAFF
j_call: TRBJ2-7; cdr3_length: 13; v_call: TRBV10-2; clone_size: -; cdr3_aa: CARKTSALYEQYF
j_call: TRBJ2-1; cdr3_length: 13; v_call: TRBV10-3; clone_size: -; cdr3_aa: CAITSGGLNEQFF
j_call: TRBJ2-2; cdr3_length: 16; v_call: TRBV7-9; clone_size: -; cdr3_aa: CASSLDSLPRTGELFF
j_call: TRBJ1-3; cdr3_length: 14; v_call: TRBV18; clone_size: -; cdr3_aa: CASSPPPGRNTIYF
j_call: TRBJ1-3; cdr3_length: 13; v_call: TRBV4-2; clone_size: -; cdr3_aa: CASSQDQGNTIYF
j_call: TRBJ2-5; cdr3_length: 15; v_call: TRBV4-1; clone_size: -; cdr3_aa: CASSLRLVGEETQYF
j_call: TRBJ1-2; cdr3_length: 15; v_call: TRBV21-1; clone_size: -; cdr3_aa: CASSFKPRGNYGYTF
j_call: TRBJ1-1; cdr3_length: 13; v_call: TRBV18; clone_size: -; cdr3_aa: CASSPQEGTEAFF
j_call: TRBJ2-2; cdr3_length: 14; v_call: TRBV6-5; clone_size: -; cdr3_aa: CASSKQGLGGELFF
j_call: TRBJ2-3; cdr3_length: 16; v_call: TRBV4-1; clone_size: -; cdr3_aa: CASSILAGVIRDTQYF
j_call: TRBJ1-2; cdr3_length: 16; v_call: TRBV29-1; clone_size: -; cdr3_aa: CSVSGQGAIVNYGYTF
j_call: TRBJ2-1; cdr3_length: 16; v_call: TRBV7-9; clone_size: -; cdr3_aa: CASSLIGELRLNEQFF
j_call: TRBJ1-1; cdr3_length: 13; v_call: TRBV6-6; clone_size: -; cdr3_aa: CASNRILGSQAFF